This is a list of T cell receptor beta chains from one sample in a study of blood T cell repertoires in COVID-19. The assay was immunoSEQ multiplex PCR, and TCRdb's table has in-frame clones only and misses some. The data hold about 200,000 clones, with 82% observed a single time. The sequenced sample consisted of peripheral blood. The receptors derive from a woman aged 35 to 49 with acute or convalescent COVID-19. Both conserved end residues are part of each CDR3. D genes are given only for firm matches. For some rows the clone size is stated as once, few or many, or as a class when expanded; others skip it.

d_gene	len	v_gene	j_gene	abundance	CDR3aa	CDR3nt
.	13	TRBV5-1	TRBJ2-7	few	CASSWDNPYEQYF	TGCGCCAGCAGCTGGGACAATCCCTACGAGCAGTACTTC
TRBD1	15	TRBV5-8	TRBJ2-7	.	CASSLRDRGFYEQYF	TGTGCCAGCAGCTTGAGGGACAGGGGGTTCTACGAGCAGTACTTC
.	15	TRBV7-9	TRBJ2-2	.	CASSFPTTNTGELFF	TGTGCCAGCAGCTTTCCGACTACTAACACCGGGGAGCTGTTTTTT
.	17	TRBV4-3	TRBJ1-6	.	CASSQEMTGRYNSPLHF	TGCGCCAGCAGCCAAGAAATGACAGGCCGCTATAATTCACCCCTCCACTTT
TRBD1	14	TRBV5-1	TRBJ2-3	.	CASSSGQGADTQYF	TGCGCCAGCAGCTCCGGACAGGGGGCAGATACGCAGTATTTT
TRBD1	14	TRBV30	TRBJ1-6	.	CAWKGDRGGSPLHF	TGTGCCTGGAAGGGGGACAGGGGAGGTTCACCCCTCCACTTT
TRBD2	14	TRBV10-3	TRBJ2-7	.	CAIMASGPTYEQYF	TGTGCCATCATGGCTAGCGGACCGACCTACGAGCAGTACTTC
TRBD1	13	TRBV2	TRBJ2-7	.	CASRGTGSYEQYF	TGTGCCAGCCGGGGGACAGGGAGTTACGAGCAGTACTTC
.	15	TRBV7-2	TRBJ2-7	.	CASSLDGRSSYEQYF	TGTGCCAGCAGCTTAGATGGCAGATCCTCCTACGAGCAGTACTTC
.	16	TRBV7-8	TRBJ2-5	.	CASSLNLLDAQETQYF	TGTGCCAGCAGCTTAAATTTACTAGATGCTCAAGAGACCCAGTACTTC
.	14	TRBV24-1	TRBJ2-3	.	CATSSTGSTDTQYF	TGTGCCACCAGTTCAACAGGGAGCACAGATACGCAGTATTTT
.	13	TRBV19	TRBJ1-1	.	CASSIVGQVEAFF	TGTGCCAGTAGTATAGTGGGACAAGTTGAAGCTTTCTTT
.	14	TRBV5-6	TRBJ2-5	.	CASSPRAGQETQYF	TGTGCCAGCAGCCCACGCGCAGGTCAAGAGACCCAGTACTTC
TRBD1	16	TRBV3-1/TRBV3-2	TRBJ1-6	.	CASSLAGQGRGSPLHF	TGTGCCAGCAGCCTTGCGGGACAGGGGAGAGGTTCACCCCTCCACTTT
TRBD1	18	TRBV5-8	TRBJ1-1	.	CASSRPDRGLLGNTEAFF	TGTGCCAGCAGCCGACCGGACAGGGGGCTCCTTGGGAACACTGAAGCTTTCTTT
TRBD2	14	TRBV11-3	TRBJ2-2	.	CASSERLASRELFF	TGTGCCAGCAGCGAAAGACTAGCGAGCCGGGAGCTGTTTTTT
TRBD1	17	TRBV7-8	TRBJ1-1	.	CASRGWTGGPPNAEAFF	TGTGCCAGCAGAGGATGGACAGGGGGCCCTCCAAATGCTGAAGCTTTCTTT
TRBD1	15	TRBV5-1	TRBJ1-6	.	CASSKIQGAGSPLHF	TGCGCCAGCAGCAAAATACAGGGGGCAGGGTCACCCCTCCACTTT
.	18	TRBV7-2	TRBJ2-1	few	CASSVWGWGTSSYNEQFF	TGTGCCAGCAGCGTTTGGGGCTGGGGAACAAGCTCCTACAATGAGCAGTTCTTC
TRBD1	15	TRBV7-6	TRBJ2-7	.	CASSDGGQPQSEQYF	TGTGCCAGCAGCGATGGGGGACAGCCCCAAAGCGAGCAGTACTTC
TRBD1	15	TRBV18	TRBJ1-4	.	CASSRDSPTNEKLFF	TGTGCCAGCTCACGGGACAGTCCAACTAATGAAAAACTGTTTTTT
TRBD1	18	TRBV4-1	TRBJ1-4	.	CASSQGGQGATLGEKLFF	TGCGCCAGCAGCCAAGGGGGACAGGGGGCCACCCTGGGTGAAAAACTGTTTTTT
TRBD1	14	TRBV6-5	TRBJ1-2	once	CASSYSGGGHGYTF	TGTGCCAGCAGTTACTCAGGAGGGGGCCATGGCTACACCTTC
.	11	TRBV10-3	TRBJ1-1	.	CAISGGGEAFF	TGTGCCATCAGTGGAGGGGGTGAAGCTTTCTTT
.	13	TRBV6-1	TRBJ1-2	.	CASKVTGGFGYTF	TGTGCCAGCAAAGTCACGGGGGGGTTTGGCTACACCTTC
TRBD2	18	TRBV19	TRBJ2-1	.	CASSTPGRLAGADNEQFF	TGTGCCAGTAGTACCCCCGGAAGGCTAGCGGGAGCGGACAATGAGCAGTTCTTC
.	13	TRBV30	TRBJ1-6	.	CAWVRMGGSPLHF	TGTGCCTGGGTTCGGATGGGGGGTTCACCCCTCCACTTT
.	14	TRBV5-1	TRBJ1-1	.	CASSGRGSDLEAFF	TGCGCCAGCAGCGGAAGGGGGTCCGATTTAGAAGCTTTCTTT
.	14	TRBV3-1/TRBV3-2	TRBJ1-2	.	CASSQEQGANGYTF	TGTGCCAGCAGCCAGGAACAGGGAGCCAATGGCTACACCTTC
.	15	TRBV7-6	TRBJ2-3	.	CASSLEGGGTDTQYF	TGTGCCAGCAGCTTAGAGGGCGGGGGCACAGATACGCAGTATTTT
TRBD2	19	TRBV4-2	TRBJ2-3	.	CASSQDALSSGGDSDTQYF	TGTGCCAGCAGCCAAGATGCCTTATCTAGCGGGGGGGATTCAGATACGCAGTATTTT
.	13	TRBV11-2	TRBJ2-2	.	CASTGAGTGELFF	TGTGCCAGCACGGGAGCTGGGACCGGGGAGCTGTTTTTT
TRBD2	15	TRBV11-3	TRBJ2-3	.	CASSPGLAVTDTQYF	TGTGCCAGCAGCCCGGGACTAGCGGTCACAGATACGCAGTATTTT
.	17	TRBV15	TRBJ2-1	.	CATSRDPDLTSYNEQFF	TGTGCCACCAGCAGAGATCCCGACCTCACTAGCTACAATGAGCAGTTCTTC
.	13	TRBV9	TRBJ1-5	.	CASSPREGQPQHF	TGTGCCAGCAGCCCCCGGGAGGGCCAGCCCCAGCATTTT
TRBD2	15	TRBV3-1/TRBV3-2	TRBJ2-4	.	CASSQAWGGTNIQYF	TGTGCCAGCAGCCAAGCTTGGGGGGGGACTAACATTCAGTACTTC
.	11	TRBV3-1/TRBV3-2	TRBJ2-7	.	CASSHIHEQYF	TGTGCCAGCAGCCATATCCACGAGCAGTACTTC